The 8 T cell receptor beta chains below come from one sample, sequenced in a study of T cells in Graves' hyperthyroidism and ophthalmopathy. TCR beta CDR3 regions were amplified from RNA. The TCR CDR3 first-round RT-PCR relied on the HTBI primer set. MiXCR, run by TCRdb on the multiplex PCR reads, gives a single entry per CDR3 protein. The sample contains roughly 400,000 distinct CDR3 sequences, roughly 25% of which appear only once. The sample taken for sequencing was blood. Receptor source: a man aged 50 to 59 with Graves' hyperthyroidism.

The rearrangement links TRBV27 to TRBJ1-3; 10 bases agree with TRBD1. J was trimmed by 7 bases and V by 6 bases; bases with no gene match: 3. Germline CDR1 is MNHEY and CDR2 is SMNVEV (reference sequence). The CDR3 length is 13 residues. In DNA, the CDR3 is TGTGCCAGCAGCCGGGACAGGGGCAACACCATATATTTT. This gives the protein CASSRDRGNTIYF.

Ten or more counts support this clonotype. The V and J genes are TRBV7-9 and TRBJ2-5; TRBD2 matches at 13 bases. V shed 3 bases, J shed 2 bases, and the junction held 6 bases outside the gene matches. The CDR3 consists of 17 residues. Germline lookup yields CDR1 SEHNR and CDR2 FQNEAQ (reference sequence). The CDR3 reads CASSLGTSGVMQETQYF. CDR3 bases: TGTGCCAGCAGCTTGGGGACTAGCGGGGTTATGCAAGAGACCCAGTACTTC.

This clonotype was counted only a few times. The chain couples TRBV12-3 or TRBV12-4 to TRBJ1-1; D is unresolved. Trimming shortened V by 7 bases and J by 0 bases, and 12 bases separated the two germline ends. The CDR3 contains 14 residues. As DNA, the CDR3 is TGTGCCAGCACCCGAGGCGGTGTGAACACTGAAGCTTTCTTT. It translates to CASTRGGVNTEAFF.

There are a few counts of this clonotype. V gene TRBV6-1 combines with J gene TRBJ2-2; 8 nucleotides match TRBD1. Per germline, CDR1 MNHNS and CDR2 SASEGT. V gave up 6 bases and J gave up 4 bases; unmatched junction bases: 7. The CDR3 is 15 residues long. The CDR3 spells CASRKTGASTGELFF. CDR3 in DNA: TGTGCCAGCAGAAAGACAGGGGCGAGCACCGGGGAGCTGTTTTTT.

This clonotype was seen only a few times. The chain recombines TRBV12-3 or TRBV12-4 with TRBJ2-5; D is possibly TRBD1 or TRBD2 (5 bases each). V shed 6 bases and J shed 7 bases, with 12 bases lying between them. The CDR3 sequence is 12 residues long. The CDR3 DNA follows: TGTGCCAGCAGGGGGGTGAAAGGGACCCAGTACTTC. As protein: CASRGVKGTQYF.

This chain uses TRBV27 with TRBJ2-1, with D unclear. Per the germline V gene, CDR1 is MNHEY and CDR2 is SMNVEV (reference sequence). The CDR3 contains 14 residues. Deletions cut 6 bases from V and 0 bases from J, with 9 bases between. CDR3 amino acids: CASSVDFSYNEQFF. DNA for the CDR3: TGTGCCAGCAGCGTAGACTTCTCCTACAATGAGCAGTTCTTC.

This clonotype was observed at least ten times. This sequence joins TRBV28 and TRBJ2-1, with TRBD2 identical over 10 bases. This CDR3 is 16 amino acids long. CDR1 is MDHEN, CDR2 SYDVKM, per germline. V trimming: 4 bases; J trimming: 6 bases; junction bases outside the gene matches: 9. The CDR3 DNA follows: TGTGCCAGCAGTTCCCATAGGACTAGCGGAGCCAATGAGCAGTTCTTC. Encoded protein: CASSSHRTSGANEQFF. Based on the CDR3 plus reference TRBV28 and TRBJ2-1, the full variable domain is DVKVTQSSRYLVKRTGEKVFLECVQDMDHENMFWYRQDPGLGLRLIYFSYDVKMKEKGDIPEGYSVSREKKERFSLILESASTNQTSMYLCASSSHRTSGANEQFFGPGTRLTVL.

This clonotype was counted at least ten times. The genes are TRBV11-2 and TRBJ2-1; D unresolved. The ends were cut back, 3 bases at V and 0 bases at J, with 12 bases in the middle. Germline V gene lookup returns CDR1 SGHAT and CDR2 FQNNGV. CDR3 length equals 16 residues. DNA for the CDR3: TGTGCCAGCAGCTTTGGGGTCTCCAGCTCCTACAATGAGCAGTTCTTC. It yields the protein CASSFGVSSSYNEQFF.